The clone carrying this T cell receptor beta chain was seen a few times. Its antigen is currently unknown. The data stem from a study of CD8+ T cells in alopecia areata. About the research overall: Affected scalp percentage set treated patients' severity scores. Findings of the study overall: Tofacitinib delivered significant drops in scalp clonality and in expanded CD8+ clones among the top 100.

Trimming removed 6 bases from V and 0 bases from J; junction bases left unmatched: 5. Germline V gene sequence: CDR1 MNHNY, CDR2 SVGAGI (reference sequence). CDR3 length: 15 amino acids. TCR sequencing used cDNA made by reverse transcription of extracted RNA. Generated by immunoSEQ multiplex PCR, the TCRdb table keeps only in-frame clones and is missing some. This table holds about 190,000 clones, about three fifths found once. Treatment described: oral pan-JAK inhibitor, 5-10 mg twice daily. This sample comprised CD4+ T cells sorted from blood, obtained at week 4, from a patient treated with tofacitinib. This chain links TRBV6-6 with TRBJ2-3; 8 nucleotides line up with TRBD1. The sequence derives from a human donor with alopecia areata. The CDR3 protein is CASSRQGPSTDTQYF. CDR3 bases: TGTGCCAGCAGCCGACAGGGGCCGAGCACAGATACGCAGTATTTT.